The text below deals with one T cell receptor (beta chain). Its antigen is undetermined. The protocol was immunoSEQ multiplex PCR, while the TCRdb copy is restricted to in-frame clones and leaves out a portion. In the table there are about 64,000 clones, around 84% of which are singletons. The record originates from a study of OX40 agonist ivuxolimab in advanced cancers. In the study overall: Averaging roughly 60 years in age, with a range of about 23 to 85, the cohort was 80% to 90% male. Findings and caveats of the study: Relative to CD4+, CD8+ T cells held more expanded clones on average.

CDR1 MNHNY and CDR2 SVGAGI come from the germline V gene (reference sequence). CDR3 length: 13 residues. V was shortened by 8 bases and J by 2 bases, with 13 bases between the two germline ends. Sequenced material: CD4+ or CD8+ T cells sorted from blood, taken in a trial of the OX40 agonist ivuxolimab. V and J are TRBV6-6 and TRBJ2-7; D unresolved. This sequence was found in an adult with an advanced solid tumor such as melanoma, head and neck, liver or kidney cancer. CDR3 coding DNA: TGTGCCAGCCGCCTGGGTGGGCCCTACGAGCAGTACTTC. Translating it yields CASRLGGPYEQYF.